Listed here are 2 T cell receptor beta chains from one sample, sequenced in a study of lymphopenia after photon versus proton radiotherapy. Using immunoSEQ multiplex PCR, the repertoire was profiled, and TCRdb retains in-frame clones only, with some absent. Of roughly 40,000 clones detected, about 86% appear once; the ten largest clones hold 10%. Specimen: peripheral blood, collected from a patient treated with proton-based radiotherapy. The receptors derive from a woman in her sixties or seventies with pancreatic cancer. Some clones in this sample may be carry-over from other donors' samples.

This clone was detected once. This chain links TRBV7-6 with TRBJ1-1; the D gene is possibly TRBD1 (6 bases). Germline V lookup: CDR1 SGHVS, CDR2 FNYEAQ. The CDR3 length is 15 residues. The CDR3 nucleotides are TGTGCGAGCGGGGCGGGGACAACCATGAACACTGAAGCTTTCTTT. Protein sequence: CASGAGTTMNTEAFF.

The chain is built from TRBV11-2 and TRBJ2-1; D unresolved. The ends were cut back, 3 bases at V and 4 bases at J, with 1 base in the middle. The germline gives CDR1 SGHAT, CDR2 FQNNGV. This CDR3 is built from 11 residues. The CDR3 DNA is TGTGCCAGCAGCTTTTACAATGAGCAGTTCTTC. This encodes CASSFYNEQFF.